This TCR beta chain was sequenced in a study of OX40 agonist ivuxolimab in advanced cancers. At the level of the study: Ivuxolimab is a fully human IgG2 antibody that activates OX40 (CD134).

TCRdb's copy holds only in-frame clones and misses some; the assay was immunoSEQ multiplex PCR. The sample holds 60,000 to 75,000 clones, around 90% seen once. Remarks on this clone: Antigen specificity is unknown.

Study-wide results and caveats: There were, on average, more expanded clones in CD8+ T cells than in CD4+.

Individuals having autoimmune disease history or systemic immunosuppression were not enrolled. The CDR3 has 13 amino acids. V lost 3 bases to trimming and J lost 2 bases, with 8 bases between them. The V gene's germline CDR1 is MGHRA and CDR2 YSYEKL. The chain has TRBV4-1 and TRBJ2-7, with D maybe TRBD1 (6 bases). This receptor was taken from an adult with an advanced solid tumor such as melanoma, head and neck, liver or kidney cancer. The sequencing here drew on CD4+ or CD8+ T cells sorted from blood, taken in a trial of the OX40 agonist ivuxolimab. The CDR3 region is CASSHKGAYEQYF. DNA for the CDR3: TGCGCCAGCAGCCATAAGGGGGCCTACGAGCAGTACTTC.